This T cell receptor (beta chain) was identified in a study of blood T cells in healthy people across ages. CDR1 SGDLS and CDR2 YYNGEE come from the germline V gene. The CDR3 is made up of 14 amino acids. Together with a sample-barcoded 5' primer, a J-beta primer mix was included in a second PCR lasting about 6 to 11 cycles. MiXCR, run by TCRdb on the 5' RACE reads, gives a single entry per CDR3 protein. The sample lists about 930,000 distinct CDR3 sequences, almost 30% occurring once. The same sample was also studied in work on T cells of mothers and their children.

Sequencing input: blood. This sequence was found in a middle-aged woman in good health. J is TRBJ2-4 and V is TRBV9; D is perhaps TRBD1 or TRBD2 (5 bases each). The end of the DNA is better explained by TRBJ2-7, so the J call may be wrong. The DNA of the CDR3 is TGTGCCAGCAGCGTAGGTGGGGGTTTGTACGAGCAGTACTTC. It specifies CASSVGGGLYEQYF.